The source of this TCR beta chain is a study of cytomegalovirus exposure and HLA in healthy donors. The PCR was carried out with 60 Vbeta primers and 13 Jbeta primers. TCRdb keeps only in-frame clones here, not all; method: immunoSEQ multiplex PCR. The table lists around 140,000 clones. The clonotype comes from a woman in her 40s in good health and CMV-seronegative. The sequencing input was PBMCs.

CDR3 nucleotides: TGTGCCAGCAGCTTAAGAGGTAGCGGGGACCGTTCCTACAATGAGCAGTTCTTC. This translates into CASSLRGSGDRSYNEQFF. This chain uses TRBV7-3 with TRBJ2-1; 8 bases align to TRBD2. The CDR3 extends over 18 amino acids. After removal of 1 base from V and 1 base from J, the junction contained 9 bases not matched to a gene. Germline CDR1 is SGHTA and CDR2 is FQGTGA.